Below are 5 T cell receptor beta chains sequenced from a single sample in a study of cytomegalovirus exposure and HLA in healthy donors. PCR employed 60 Vbeta and 13 Jbeta primers. Profiling relied on immunoSEQ multiplex PCR, and the TCRdb table lists in-frame clones only, not all of them. The table includes over 150,000 clones, around 85% detected once. Sequences were obtained from PBMCs. The origin of the receptors is a man aged 40-49 years in good health and CMV-seronegative.

The V call is TRBV4-2, the J call TRBJ2-1; 8 positions agree with TRBD2. Germline CDR1 LGHNA, CDR2 YNFKEQ. The J segment lost 8 bases and the V segment lost 8 bases, leaving 14 bases of the junction unmatched. The CDR3 sequence is 15 residues long. The CDR3 DNA follows: TGTGCCAGCGGGGGTGGGACTAGTCAGTTCGATGAGCAGTTCTTC. Translated, it gives CASGGGTSQFDEQFF.

The CDR3 reads CASSSGTGPLAGQYF. As DNA, the CDR3 is TGTGCCAGCAGCTCCGGGACAGGGCCTCTGGCCGGGCAGTACTTC. The V gene is TRBV7-9, the J gene TRBJ2-7; 9 positions match TRBD1. Losses at the gene ends were 4 bases for V and 9 bases for J; bases not matched to a gene: 13. This CDR3 contains 15 residues. Germline V gene lookup returns CDR1 SEHNR and CDR2 FQNEAQ (reference sequence). The variable domain in full, with the rest retrieved from reference TRBV7-9 and TRBJ2-7, is DTGVSQNPRHKITKRGQNVTFRCDPISEHNRLYWYRQTLGQGPEFLTYFQNEAQLEKSRLLSDRFSAERPKGSFSTLEIQRTEQGDSAMYLCASSSGTGPLAGQYFGPGTRLTVT.

The table lists this clone with a count of one. The J gene is TRBJ1-3, the V gene TRBV15; no reliable D call. Trimming shortened V by 5 bases and J by 0 bases, and 17 bases separated the two germline ends. The germline CDR1 and CDR2 sequences are LNHNV and YYDKDF (reference sequence). This CDR3 comprises 17 residues. CDR3 amino acids: CATSGFRPDYSGNTIYF. DNA for the CDR3: TGTGCCACCAGCGGTTTCAGGCCGGACTACTCTGGAAACACCATATATTTT. Supplemented by reference TRBV15 and TRBJ1-3, the full variable domain reads DAMVIQNPRYQVTQFGKPVTLSCSQTLNHNVMYWYQQKSSQAPKLLFHYYDKDFNNEADTPDNFQSRRPNTSFCFLDIRSPGLGDTAMYLCATSGFRPDYSGNTIYFGEGSWLTVV.

V is TRBV28 and J is TRBJ2-3; 7 bases are a match to TRBD1. The CDR3 runs to 14 residues. V shed 5 bases, J shed 5 bases, and the junction held 7 bases outside the gene matches. Germline V gene lookup returns CDR1 MDHEN and CDR2 SYDVKM. The CDR3 here is CASSPPDRLDTQYF. CDR3 DNA sequence: TGTGCCAGCAGTCCTCCGGACAGGCTAGATACGCAGTATTTT.

Only one count was recorded for this clone. The J gene is TRBJ1-5, the V gene TRBV7-2; 7 bases line up with TRBD1. Germline lookup yields CDR1 SGHTA and CDR2 FQGNSA. The CDR3 extends over 13 amino acids. V lost 5 bases, J lost 4 bases, and 2 bases stayed unmatched. The CDR3 DNA follows: TGTGCCAGCAGCCAGGACAGGAATCAGCCCCAGCATTTT. It encodes CASSQDRNQPQHF. Looking up the rest from reference TRBV7-2 and TRBJ1-5 gives the full variable domain: GAGVSQSPSNKVTEKGKDVELRCDPISGHTALYWYRQSLGQGLEFLIYFQGNSAPDKSGLPSDRFSAERTGGSVSTLTIQRTQQEDSAVYLCASSQDRNQPQHFGDGTRLSIL.